These 30 T cell receptor beta chains were all obtained from the same sample, sequenced in a study of blood T cell repertoires in COVID-19. The table came from immunoSEQ multiplex PCR; TCRdb's copy has only in-frame clones and leaves some out. Here the sample spans roughly 37,000 clones, around 80% being singletons. The material sequenced was peripheral blood. All receptors come from a man aged 55 to 69 with acute or convalescent COVID-19.

This clone was detected only a few times. CDR3 in amino acids: CASSPPIRPGFYNEQFF. Written as DNA, the CDR3 is TGCGCCAGCAGCCCACCAATTAGGCCGGGATTCTACAATGAGCAGTTCTTC. The rearrangement uses TRBV4-1 and TRBJ2-1; D might be TRBD2 (5 bases). Germline loops: CDR1 MGHRA, CDR2 YSYEKL. The ends were cut back, 4 bases at V and 3 bases at J, with 19 bases in the middle. The CDR3 has 17 amino acids.

V usage is TRBV5-1 and J usage is TRBJ2-7, with TRBD1 identical over 9 bases. Trimming cost V 0 bases and J 4 bases; bases outside gene matches: 2. Germline V gene data show CDR1 as SGHRS and CDR2 as YFSETQ. The CDR3 covers 14 residues. CDR3 sequence: CASSLDRGLYEQYF. The CDR3 nucleotides read TGCGCCAGCAGCTTGGACAGGGGGCTGTACGAGCAGTACTTC.

V usage is TRBV5-1 and J usage is TRBJ2-1, with 9 bases lining up with TRBD1. The CDR3 runs 15 residues. Per germline, CDR1 SGHRS and CDR2 YFSETQ. With 5 bases clipped from V and 6 bases from J, the junction kept 9 bases outside the gene matches. CDR3 sequence (DNA): TGCGCCAGCAGTCTCCGGACAGGGGAGGTCAATGAGCAGTTCTTC. Translation: CASSLRTGEVNEQFF.

This clone was picked up one time. Other nucleotide sequences from this sample produce the same CDR3. V usage is TRBV9 and J usage is TRBJ1-1; 8 bases map to TRBD1. CDR1 is SGDLS, CDR2 YYNGEE, per germline. The CDR3 runs to 12 residues. Trimming removed 4 bases from V and 7 bases from J; junction bases left unmatched: 3. The CDR3, as DNA: TGTGCCAGCAGCCCAGGGGGCCTTGAAGCTTTCTTT. Its protein is CASSPGGLEAFF.

V gene TRBV7-9 combines with J gene TRBJ1-2, with 8 bases fitting TRBD1. Looked up from germline, CDR1 is SEHNR and CDR2 is FQNEAQ (reference sequence). This CDR3 comprises 14 residues. With 1 base clipped from V and 4 bases from J, the junction kept 2 bases outside the gene matches. The CDR3 coding sequence is TGTGCCAGCAGCTTAGGACAGGGGATCTATGGCTACACCTTC. Translation gives CASSLGQGIYGYTF.

The chain couples TRBV14 to TRBJ1-3; D not certain. Germline-derived CDR1 and CDR2 are SGHDN and FVKESK. The V end lost 3 bases, the J end lost 0 bases, and 6 bases lay between the germline ends. CDR3 length: 14 residues. Written as DNA, the CDR3 is TGTGCCAGCAGCCAGCTAATCTCTGGAAACACCATATATTTT. It specifies CASSQLISGNTIYF.

V gene TRBV5-4 combines with J gene TRBJ1-4; TRBD1 is a possible D gene (5 bases). The length of the CDR3 is 14 residues. The V gene lost 4 bases and the J gene lost 3 bases, with 10 bases spanning the gap. CDR1 and CDR2 (germline): SGHNT, YYREEE (reference sequence). The CDR3 coding sequence is TGTGCCAGCAGCACCCAGGGCCCTAATGAAAAACTGTTTTTT. Translating gives CASSTQGPNEKLFF.

The chain couples TRBV7-8 to TRBJ2-1; a possible D gene is TRBD1 (5 bases). Per germline, CDR1 SGHVS and CDR2 FQNEAQ. Trimming took off 6 bases at V and 4 bases at J, with 10 bases between the two ends. The CDR3 spans 13 residues. CDR3 nucleotide sequence: TGTGCCAGCAGAAGGGGCAGTTACAATGAGCAGTTCTTC. Translating gives CASRRGSYNEQFF.

This clone appeared a few times. The chain links TRBV20-1 to TRBJ2-3; the D is unclear. The germline V and J ends were trimmed by 6 bases and 3 bases, with 7 bases remaining between them. CDR3 length: 11 amino acids. Germline CDR1 and CDR2: DFQATT and SNEGSKA (reference sequence). The CDR3 protein is CSASETDTQYF. CDR3 sequence (DNA): TGCAGTGCCTCGGAGACAGATACGCAGTATTTT.

This clone was recorded only once. The chain has TRBV5-1 and TRBJ2-1; D is undetermined. The germline V gene has CDR1 SGHRS and CDR2 YFSETQ. V gave up 4 bases and J gave up 10 bases, with 12 bases separating them. The CDR3 is 12 residues long. The DNA of the CDR3 is TGCGCCAGCAGCGGCAGTTTCGGGGAGCAGTTCTTC. It is translated as CASSGSFGEQFF.

The chain carries TRBV12-3 or TRBV12-4 and TRBJ2-3; a weak D match, TRBD2 (5 bases). The CDR3 totals 13 residues. With 7 bases removed from V and 8 bases from J, the gap between germline ends came to 16 bases. The DNA of the CDR3 is TGTGCCAGCACCCGCTCCTCCGGGGTTACGCAGTATTTT. This codes for CASTRSSGVTQYF.

The chain couples TRBV4-2 to TRBJ1-6; possible D gene TRBD1, 5 bases. Trimming shortened V by 2 bases and J by 8 bases, and 13 bases separated the two germline ends. The germline V gene has CDR1 LGHNA and CDR2 YNFKEQ. The CDR3 has 15 amino acids. The CDR3: CASSQSIGVDSPLHF. The DNA of the CDR3 is TGTGCCAGCAGCCAAAGCATAGGGGTAGATTCACCCCTCCACTTT.

The chain links TRBV3-1 (or the pseudogene TRBV3-2) to TRBJ1-2; 12 bases are a match to TRBD1. Germline trimming cut 2 bases from V and 3 bases from J; bases unmatched to any gene: 10. Germline V CDR1 and CDR2: LGHDT, YNNKEL (reference sequence). This CDR3 is built from 18 residues. CDR3: CASSQLGQGAIIYYGYTF. In DNA, the CDR3 is TGTGCCAGCAGCCAACTGGGACAGGGGGCCATAATTTACTATGGCTACACCTTC.

The V call is TRBV5-1, the J call TRBJ2-7; 9 bases line up with TRBD2. Germline loops: CDR1 SGHRS, CDR2 YFSETQ. The CDR3 spans 14 residues. J was trimmed by 7 bases and V by 1 base; bases with no gene match: 6. CDR3 nucleotide sequence: TGCGCCAGCAGCTTGCCTAGCGGGACGGGAGAGCAGTACTTC. This codes for CASSLPSGTGEQYF.

The genes are TRBV6-2 or TRBV6-3 and TRBJ2-1, with D perhaps TRBD2 (6 bases). The CDR3 consists of 16 residues. CDR1 is MNHEY, CDR2 SVGEGT, per germline. V lost 6 bases to trimming and J lost 3 bases, with 18 bases between them. The CDR3 DNA reads TGTGCCAGCAGCAACGGGGCCGTCGGGGGCTACAATGAGCAGTTCTTC. It translates to CASSNGAVGGYNEQFF.

V is TRBV6-6 and J is TRBJ2-5; TRBD1 aligns across 10 bases. Germline CDR1 reads MNHNY; CDR2 reads SVGAGI (reference sequence). Trimming cost V 7 bases and J 4 bases; bases outside gene matches: 3. The CDR3 runs 13 residues. Written as DNA, the CDR3 is TGTGCCAGCAACCGACAGGGGGCAGAGACCCAGTACTTC. This gives the protein CASNRQGAETQYF.

This clone was detected once. The V and J genes are TRBV5-1 and TRBJ1-1; 7 nucleotides agree with TRBD1. Trimming removed 7 bases from V and 2 bases from J; junction bases left unmatched: 5. The CDR3 loop spans 13 amino acids. Germline assignment: CDR1 SGHRS and CDR2 YFSETQ. The CDR3 DNA reads as TGCGCCAGCCTCACAGGGGAAAACACTGAAGCTTTCTTT. As protein: CASLTGENTEAFF.

The chain combines TRBV19 with TRBJ2-1; D gene ambiguous. The CDR3 sequence is 11 residues long. V was pared by 1 base and J by 8 bases, with 3 bases between. Germline CDR1 reads LNHDA; CDR2 reads SQIVND (reference sequence). CDR3 bases: TGTGCCAGTAGTATAGCGGATGAGCAGTTCTTC. Residues: CASSIADEQFF. Supplemented by reference TRBV19 and TRBJ2-1, the full variable domain reads DGGITQSPKYLFRKEGQNVTLSCEQNLNHDAMYWYRQDPGQGLRLIYYSQIVNDFQKGDIAEGYSVSREKKESFPLTVTSAQKNPTAFYLCASSIADEQFFGPGTRLTVL.

This clone has just a few counts. This chain joins TRBV14 and TRBJ2-7, with 9 bases matching TRBD2. This CDR3 region has 14 residues. Germline CDR1 and CDR2: SGHDN and FVKESK. Losses at the gene ends were 2 bases for V and 3 bases for J; bases not matched to a gene: 2. CDR3 protein: CASSQLAGIYEQYF. The CDR3 DNA reads as TGTGCCAGCAGCCAACTAGCGGGAATCTACGAGCAGTACTTC.

This chain connects TRBV2 to TRBJ1-5, with a tentative D call TRBD1 (6 bases). Between the trimmed V and J ends, which lost 5 bases and 1 base, there was a span of 9 bases. The CDR3 extends over 14 amino acids. Germline values: CDR1 SNHLY, CDR2 FYNNEI. This CDR3 is CASSSTGSNQPQHF. CDR3 nucleotide sequence: TGTGCCAGCAGTTCCACAGGGAGCAATCAGCCCCAGCATTTT.

The chain uses TRBV28 and TRBJ1-2; 7 bases line up with TRBD1. Germline CDR1 MDHEN, CDR2 SYDVKM. The CDR3 spans 16 residues. V shed 6 bases, J shed 6 bases, and the junction held 16 bases outside the gene matches. CDR3 bases: TGTGCCAGCAGCCTTCGAGACAGGGCTAATGCGAATGGCTACACCTTC. Translating gives CASSLRDRANANGYTF.

The chain uses TRBV12-3 or TRBV12-4 and TRBJ1-5; D unclear. The CDR3 is 13 residues long. The V gene lost 2 bases and the J gene lost 4 bases, with 6 bases spanning the gap. The chain's CDR3 is CASSLSGNQPQHF. The CDR3, as DNA: TGTGCCAGCAGTTTATCCGGGAATCAGCCCCAGCATTTT.

The chain joins TRBV27 to TRBJ2-7, with a weak D call TRBD1 (6 bases). The CDR3 spans 17 residues. Trimming took off 1 base at V and 2 bases at J, with 18 bases between the two ends. Germline lookup yields CDR1 MNHEY and CDR2 SMNVEV (reference sequence). CDR3 DNA sequence: TGTGCCAGCAGTTTATACCAGACAGGTCTTATTACCTACGAGCAGTACTTC. It yields the protein CASSLYQTGLITYEQYF.

This sequence joins TRBV19 and TRBJ2-6; tentatively, D is TRBD2 (6 bases). V was shortened by 0 bases and J by 14 bases, with 8 bases between the two germline ends. The germline V gene encodes CDR1 LNHDA and CDR2 SQIVND (reference sequence). CDR3 size: 12 residues. CDR3 in amino acids: CASSIESGFLTF. DNA of the CDR3: TGTGCCAGTAGTATAGAGAGCGGGTTCCTGACTTTC. Full variable domain (rest looked up from reference TRBV19 and TRBJ2-6): DGGITQSPKYLFRKEGQNVTLSCEQNLNHDAMYWYRQDPGQGLRLIYYSQIVNDFQKGDIAEGYSVSREKKESFPLTVTSAQKNPTAFYLCASSIESGFLTFGAGSRLTVL.

Many counts were recorded for this clone. The chain employs TRBV7-2 and TRBJ1-1, with D maybe TRBD1 (5 bases). The germline CDR1 and CDR2 sequences are SGHTA and FQGNSA. V lost 1 base, J lost 3 bases, and 6 bases lay in between. The CDR3 length is 13 residues. CDR3 DNA sequence: TGTGCCAGCAGCTTAGAAGGGGACACTGAAGCTTTCTTT. Encoded protein: CASSLEGDTEAFF.

The gene calls are TRBV6-4 and TRBJ1-2, with D perhaps TRBD1 (5 bases). Trimming pared 0 bases from V and 7 bases from J, leaving 6 bases between. This CDR3 spans 12 amino acids. CDR1 is MRHNA and CDR2 is SNTAGT in the germline V gene. The CDR3 region has the DNA TGTGCCAGCAGTGACTCAGGGGTTGGCTACACCTTC. It is translated as CASSDSGVGYTF.

As regards this clone: A read error may produce the germline difference seen at one junction end. V gene TRBV29-1 combines with J gene TRBJ2-5; 8 bases match TRBD1. Per germline, CDR1 SQVTM and CDR2 ANQGSEA. This CDR3 comprises 12 residues. Written as DNA, the CDR3 is TGCAGCTTTGACAGGGGTGGAGAGACCCAGTACTTC. Its translation is CSFDRGGETQYF. Full variable domain (rest looked up from reference TRBV29-1 and TRBJ2-5): SAVISQKPSRDICQRGTSLTIQCQVDSQVTMMFWYRQQPGQSLTLIATANQGSEATYESGFVIDKFPISRPNLTFSTLTVSNMSPEDSSIYLCSFDRGGETQYFGPGTRLLVL.

The genes are TRBV7-9 and TRBJ1-4; tentatively, D is TRBD1 (5 bases). The germline V gene has CDR1 SEHNR and CDR2 FQNEAQ (reference sequence). The V end was cut by 3 bases, the J end by 0 bases, with 11 bases between. The CDR3 is 16 residues long. This chain's CDR3 is CASSFDSAATNEKLFF. The DNA for the CDR3 is TGTGCCAGCAGCTTCGACAGCGCAGCAACTAATGAAAAACTGTTTTTT.

This chain joins TRBV5-6 and TRBJ1-3; D not certain. Germline CDR1 SGHDT, CDR2 YYEEEE. The CDR3 runs to 18 residues. Trimming removed 1 base from V and 5 bases from J, with 22 bases in between. CDR3 in amino acids: CASSLYISVTNQRNTIYF. CDR3 sequence (DNA): TGTGCCAGCAGCTTGTATATCTCCGTAACAAACCAGAGAAACACCATATATTTT.

V is TRBV6-6 and J is TRBJ1-6; maybe TRBD1 (6 bases). The CDR3 covers 14 residues. V lost 6 bases, J lost 9 bases, and 15 bases lay in between. The germline V gene encodes CDR1 MNHNY and CDR2 SVGAGI (reference sequence). Here the CDR3 reads CASSLRGSGSPLHF. The DNA for the CDR3 is TGTGCCAGCAGCCTCAGGGGATCGGGTTCACCCCTCCACTTT.